Presented here are 10 T cell receptor beta chains from one specimen sequenced in a study of T cells in Graves' hyperthyroidism and ophthalmopathy. Using RNA transcripts as the source, TCR beta CDR3 regions were amplified. An initial round of RT-PCR targeting the TCR CDR3 relied on the HTBI primer set. TCRdb analysed the multiplex PCR reads with MiXCR anew, one entry per CDR3 protein. The repertoire has 490,000 or so distinct CDR3 sequences, approximately 16% of them found once; the top ten carry about 31%. The specimen sequenced was blood. The receptors were gathered from a woman aged 25-40 years with Graves' ophthalmopathy.

This clonotype was seen a few times. The rearrangement links TRBV18 to TRBJ1-3; no reliable D call. Trimming took 1 base from V and 0 from J, leaving 10 bases between them. CDR1 and CDR2 from the germline V gene are KGHSH and LQKENI. The CDR3 sequence is 16 residues long. Here the CDR3 reads CASSPLHPSSGNTIYF. For the CDR3, the DNA is TGTGCCAGCTCACCACTCCACCCGAGCTCTGGAAACACCATATATTTT.

The chain has TRBV5-5 and TRBJ2-7, with D uncertain. Trimming cost V 0 bases and J 4 bases, with 14 bases left between them. Per the germline V gene, CDR1 is SGHKS and CDR2 is YYEKEE (reference sequence). This CDR3 contains 15 residues. CDR3 region: CASSLAAVDGYEQYF. The CDR3 bases are TGTGCCAGCAGCTTGGCGGCAGTTGACGGGTACGAGCAGTACTTC.

This clonotype was seen a handful of times. V gene TRBV4-3 combines with J gene TRBJ1-2; 7 bases fit TRBD1. V gave up 4 bases and J gave up 7 bases; unmatched junction bases: 18. Germline V gives CDR1 LGHNA, CDR2 YSLEER. The CDR3 runs 17 residues. This CDR3 reads CASSLGTARVLSPGYTF. The CDR3 bases are TGCGCCAGCAGCCTCGGGACAGCCCGAGTCCTATCTCCTGGCTACACCTTC.

This clonotype was counted only a few times. The V and J genes are TRBV7-2 and TRBJ2-2; perhaps TRBD2 as D (6 bases). The V gene lost 1 base and the J gene lost 8 bases, with 17 bases spanning the gap. This CDR3 comprises 16 residues. CDR1 and CDR2 from the germline V gene are SGHTA and FQGNSA. The CDR3 reads CASSLVAAPRPGELFF. The CDR3 DNA reads as TGTGCCAGCAGCTTAGTAGCGGCCCCTCGACCGGGGGAGCTGTTTTTT.

This clonotype was observed at least ten times. The chain recombines TRBV7-2 with TRBJ2-7; 8 bases are a match to TRBD1. There are 15 residues in the CDR3. The V gene end was trimmed by 0 bases and the J gene end by 6 bases; junction bases not matched to a gene: 7. Per the germline V gene, CDR1 is SGHTA and CDR2 is FQGNSA. The CDR3 DNA reads as TGTGCCAGCAGCTTAGCAGGACAGGGATTTTCCGAGCAGTACTTC. It translates to CASSLAGQGFSEQYF.

At least ten counts were recorded for this clonotype. The J gene is TRBJ1-2, the V gene TRBV28; 9 nucleotides align to TRBD1. Germline assignment: CDR1 MDHEN and CDR2 SYDVKM. The V and J ends lost 6 bases and 4 bases, in that order; junction bases with no gene match: 9. The CDR3 loop spans 15 amino acids. CDR3 in amino acids: CASRPTGGKGYGYTF. In nucleotides, the CDR3 is TGTGCCAGCAGGCCTACAGGGGGCAAAGGCTATGGCTACACCTTC.

Worth noting for this clonotype: At one of its ends the junction is not consistent with the germline gene, which may arise from a read error. The CDR3 protein is CASSPQTGTPNHGYTF. DNA for the CDR3: TGTGCCAGCAGCCCACAGACAGGGACTCCTAACCATGGCTACACCTTC. The gene calls are TRBV7-9 and TRBJ1-2, with 7 nucleotides matching TRBD1. The germline gives CDR1 SEHNR, CDR2 FQNEAQ (reference sequence). The CDR3 is 16 amino acids.

To note about this clonotype: A read error is possible here, since a much larger clone lies one base away. The chain joins TRBV11-2 to TRBJ1-5; the D gene is possibly TRBD1 (6 bases). The length of the CDR3 is 13 residues. Germline CDR1 SGHAT, CDR2 FQNNGV. The V gene lost 8 bases and the J gene lost 4 bases, with 12 bases spanning the gap. The CDR3 loop is CASGPDSNQPQHF. Written as DNA, the CDR3 is TGTGCCAGCGGCCCGGACAGTAATCAGCCCCAGCATTTT.

About this clonotype itself: At one boundary the junction diverges from the germline segment, which might be a read error. The chain carries TRBV10-3 and TRBJ2-6; 9 bases line up with TRBD2. Germline V CDR1 and CDR2: ENHRY, SYGVKD. The CDR3 loop spans 13 amino acids. CDR3 sequence (DNA): TGTGCCATCAGTGCCCTAGCGGGACCACGTCCGGACTTC. This translates into CAISALAGPRPDF.

The V and J genes are TRBV11-2 and TRBJ2-3; 8 bases are a match to TRBD1. The germline CDR1 and CDR2 sequences are SGHAT and FQNNGV. V lost 4 bases to trimming and J lost 4 bases; unmatched junction nucleotides: 10. There are 16 residues in the CDR3. The CDR3 sequence is CASSWGQVVRADTQYF. The CDR3 DNA reads TGTGCCAGCAGCTGGGGACAGGTGGTTAGGGCAGATACGCAGTATTTT.